The present T cell receptor beta chain was sequenced within a study of tumor-infiltrating lymphocytes in primary liver carcinoma. Turning to the study itself: All lesions had stage T1-T3 N0M0 and about 4 to 10 cm widths. Each sample had roughly 3.65 to 7.5 million productive TCRbeta reads regardless of tissue type. General study findings and limits: Overlap between tumor regions exceeded overlap of tumor with adjacent tissue or blood.

Germline V CDR1 and CDR2: SGHAT, FQDESV (reference sequence). The CDR3 is 14 amino acids. V lost 9 bases and J 9 bases, leaving 18 bases between the germline ends. Unsorted whole blood yielded blood RNA, and germline DNA was extracted as well. A constant-region primer served to make TCR beta cDNA from roughly 540 ng total RNA. Libraries covering TCR beta were generated through three nested multiplex PCR rounds (using a slightly modified ARM-PCR). Investigators reported that the first two PCR rounds, at 10 cycles each, used TRBV1-TRBV30 forward primers with a C-beta reverse primer. TCRdb reprocessed the multiplex PCR reads with MiXCR, giving one entry per CDR3 protein. This table has approximately 340,000 distinct CDR3 sequences, less than 75% appearing once. A single count supports this clonotype. Its target is unknown.

What was sequenced was peripheral blood. The clonotype originates from a man aged 35 to 55 with primary liver carcinoma and hepatitis B virus infection. J is TRBJ1-6 and V is TRBV11-1; D perhaps matches TRBD1 (6 bases). CDR3 sequence (DNA): TGTGCCAGTAGCCGCACAGGGAACAGTTCACCCCTCCACTTT. This sequence encodes CASSRTGNSSPLHF.